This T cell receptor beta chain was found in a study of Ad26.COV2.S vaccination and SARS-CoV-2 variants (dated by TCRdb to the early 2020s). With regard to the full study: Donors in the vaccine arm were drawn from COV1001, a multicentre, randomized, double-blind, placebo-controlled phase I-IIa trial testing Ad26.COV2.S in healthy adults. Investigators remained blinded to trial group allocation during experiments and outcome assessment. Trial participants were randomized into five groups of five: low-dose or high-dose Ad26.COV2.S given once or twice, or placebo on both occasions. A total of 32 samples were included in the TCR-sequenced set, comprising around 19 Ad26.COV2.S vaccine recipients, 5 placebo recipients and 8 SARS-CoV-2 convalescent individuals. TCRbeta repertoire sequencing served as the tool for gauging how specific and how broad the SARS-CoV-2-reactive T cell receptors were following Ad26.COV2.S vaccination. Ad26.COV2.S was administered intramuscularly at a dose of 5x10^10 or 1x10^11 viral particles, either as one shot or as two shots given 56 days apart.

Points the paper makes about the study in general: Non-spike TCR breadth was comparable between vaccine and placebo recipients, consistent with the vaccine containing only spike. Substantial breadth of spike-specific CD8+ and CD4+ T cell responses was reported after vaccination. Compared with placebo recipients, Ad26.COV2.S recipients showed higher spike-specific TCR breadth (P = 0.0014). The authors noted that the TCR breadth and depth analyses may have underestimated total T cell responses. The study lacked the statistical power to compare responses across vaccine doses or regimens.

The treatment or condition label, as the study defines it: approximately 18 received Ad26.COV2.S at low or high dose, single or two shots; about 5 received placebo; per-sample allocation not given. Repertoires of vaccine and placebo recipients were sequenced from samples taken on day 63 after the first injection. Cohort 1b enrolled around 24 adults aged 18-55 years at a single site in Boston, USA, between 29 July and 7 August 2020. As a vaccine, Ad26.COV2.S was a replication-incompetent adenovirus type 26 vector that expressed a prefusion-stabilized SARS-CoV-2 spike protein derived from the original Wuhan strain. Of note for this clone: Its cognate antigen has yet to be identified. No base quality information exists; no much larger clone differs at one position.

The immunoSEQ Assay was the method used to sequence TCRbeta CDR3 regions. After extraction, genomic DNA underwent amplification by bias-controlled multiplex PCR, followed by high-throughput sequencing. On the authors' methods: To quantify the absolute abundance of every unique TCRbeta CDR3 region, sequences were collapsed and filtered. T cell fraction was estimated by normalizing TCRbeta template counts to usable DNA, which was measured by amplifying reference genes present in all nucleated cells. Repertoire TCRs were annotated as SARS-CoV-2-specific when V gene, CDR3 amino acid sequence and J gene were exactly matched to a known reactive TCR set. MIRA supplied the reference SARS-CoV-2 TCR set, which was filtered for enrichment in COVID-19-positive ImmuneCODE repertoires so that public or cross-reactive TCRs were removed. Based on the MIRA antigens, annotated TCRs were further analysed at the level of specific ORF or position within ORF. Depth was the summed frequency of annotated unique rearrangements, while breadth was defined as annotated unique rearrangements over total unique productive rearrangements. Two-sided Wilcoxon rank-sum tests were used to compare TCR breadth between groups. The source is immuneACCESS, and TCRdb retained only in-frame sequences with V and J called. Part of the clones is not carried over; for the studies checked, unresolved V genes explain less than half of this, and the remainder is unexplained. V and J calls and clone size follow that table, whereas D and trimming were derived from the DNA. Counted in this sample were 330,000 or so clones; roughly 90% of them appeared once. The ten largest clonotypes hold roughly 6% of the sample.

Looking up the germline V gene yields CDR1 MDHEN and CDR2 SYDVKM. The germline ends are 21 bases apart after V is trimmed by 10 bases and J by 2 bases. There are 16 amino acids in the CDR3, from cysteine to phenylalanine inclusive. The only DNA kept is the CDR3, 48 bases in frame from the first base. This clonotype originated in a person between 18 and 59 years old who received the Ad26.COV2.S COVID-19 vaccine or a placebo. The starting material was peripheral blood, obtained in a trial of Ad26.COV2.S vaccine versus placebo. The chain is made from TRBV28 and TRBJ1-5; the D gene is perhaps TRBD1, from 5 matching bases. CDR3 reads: CATSPDGGARNQPQHF. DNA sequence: TGTGCCACCTCCCCAGATGGGGGAGCACGCAATCAGCCCCAGCATTTT.